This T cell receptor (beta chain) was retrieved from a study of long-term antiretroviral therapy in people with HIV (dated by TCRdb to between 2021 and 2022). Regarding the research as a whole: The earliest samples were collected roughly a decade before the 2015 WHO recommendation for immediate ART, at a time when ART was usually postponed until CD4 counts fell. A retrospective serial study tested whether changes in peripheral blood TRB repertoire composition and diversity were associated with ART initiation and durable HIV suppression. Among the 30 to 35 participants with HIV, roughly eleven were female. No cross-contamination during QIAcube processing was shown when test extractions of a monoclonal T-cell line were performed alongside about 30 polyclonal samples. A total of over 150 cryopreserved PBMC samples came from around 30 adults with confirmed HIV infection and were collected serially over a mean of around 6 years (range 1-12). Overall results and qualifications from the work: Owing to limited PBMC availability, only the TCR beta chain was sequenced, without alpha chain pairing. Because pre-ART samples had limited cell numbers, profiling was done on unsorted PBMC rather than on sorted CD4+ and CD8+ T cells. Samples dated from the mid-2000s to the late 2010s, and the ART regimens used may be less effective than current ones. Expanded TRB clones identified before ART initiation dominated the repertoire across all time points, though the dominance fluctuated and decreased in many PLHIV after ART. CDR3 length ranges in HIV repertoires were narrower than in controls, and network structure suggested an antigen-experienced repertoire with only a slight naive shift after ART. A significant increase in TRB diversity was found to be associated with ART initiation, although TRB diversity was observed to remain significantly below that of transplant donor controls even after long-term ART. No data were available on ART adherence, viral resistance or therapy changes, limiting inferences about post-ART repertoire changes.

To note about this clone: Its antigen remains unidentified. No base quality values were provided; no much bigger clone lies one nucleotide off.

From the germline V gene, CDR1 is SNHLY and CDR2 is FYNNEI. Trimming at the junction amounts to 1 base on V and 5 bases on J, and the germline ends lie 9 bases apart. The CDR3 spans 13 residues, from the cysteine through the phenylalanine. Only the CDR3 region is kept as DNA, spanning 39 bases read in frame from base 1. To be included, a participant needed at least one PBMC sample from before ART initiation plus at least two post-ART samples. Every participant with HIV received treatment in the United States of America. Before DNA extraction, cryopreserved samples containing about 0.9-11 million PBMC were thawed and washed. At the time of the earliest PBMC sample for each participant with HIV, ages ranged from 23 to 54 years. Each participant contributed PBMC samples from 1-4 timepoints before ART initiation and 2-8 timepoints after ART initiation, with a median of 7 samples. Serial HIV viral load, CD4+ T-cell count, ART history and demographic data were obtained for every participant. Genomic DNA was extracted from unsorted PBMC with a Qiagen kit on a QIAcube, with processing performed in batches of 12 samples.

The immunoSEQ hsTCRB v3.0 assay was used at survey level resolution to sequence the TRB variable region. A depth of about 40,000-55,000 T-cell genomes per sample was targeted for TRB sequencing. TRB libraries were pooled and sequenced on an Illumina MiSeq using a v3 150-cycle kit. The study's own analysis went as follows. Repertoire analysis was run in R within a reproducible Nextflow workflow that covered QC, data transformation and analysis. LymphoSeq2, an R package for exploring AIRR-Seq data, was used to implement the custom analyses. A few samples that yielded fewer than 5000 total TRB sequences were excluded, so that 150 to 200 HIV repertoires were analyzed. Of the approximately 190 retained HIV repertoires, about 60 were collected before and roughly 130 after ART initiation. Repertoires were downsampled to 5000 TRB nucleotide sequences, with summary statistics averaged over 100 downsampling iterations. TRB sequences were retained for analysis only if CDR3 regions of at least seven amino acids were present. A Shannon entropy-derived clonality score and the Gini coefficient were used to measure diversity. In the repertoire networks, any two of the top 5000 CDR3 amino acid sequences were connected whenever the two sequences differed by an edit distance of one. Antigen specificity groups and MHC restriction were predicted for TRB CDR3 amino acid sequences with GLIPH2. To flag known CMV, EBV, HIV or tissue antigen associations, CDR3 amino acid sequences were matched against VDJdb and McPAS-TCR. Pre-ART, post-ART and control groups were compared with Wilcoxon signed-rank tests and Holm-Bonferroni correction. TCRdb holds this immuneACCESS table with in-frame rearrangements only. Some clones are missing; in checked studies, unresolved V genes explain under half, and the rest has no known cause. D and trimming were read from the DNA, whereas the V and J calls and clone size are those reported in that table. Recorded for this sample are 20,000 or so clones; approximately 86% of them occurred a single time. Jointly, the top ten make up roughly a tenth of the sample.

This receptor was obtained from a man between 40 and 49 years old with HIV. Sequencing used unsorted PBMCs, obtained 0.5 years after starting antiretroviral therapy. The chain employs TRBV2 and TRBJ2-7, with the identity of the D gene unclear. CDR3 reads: CASSEVPIDEQYF. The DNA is TGTGCCAGCAGTGAAGTGCCGATAGACGAGCAGTACTTC.